Sequencing of this T cell receptor (beta chain) was carried out in a study of T cell responses to AZD1222 COVID-19 vaccine. Findings of the study overall: Donors were largely white British and mainly female; clonal diversity was possibly underestimated. Reports indicate that nearly half of spike-specific TCRs are directed at unmutated variant regions. The number of AZD1222 recipients seropositive at baseline was only 6 or 7.

Deletions cut 2 bases from V and 5 bases from J, with 15 bases between. The CDR3 is 15 amino acids. Germline CDR1 SSHAT, CDR2 FNYEAQ (reference sequence). As for this clone: What it binds is not known.

Profiled with immunoSEQ multiplex PCR; TCRdb holds only in-frame clones, not every one. Here the sample spans about 110,000 clones, roughly 88% being singletons. The material sequenced was peripheral blood, taken on day 0 of AZD1222 vaccination. The gene calls are TRBV7-7 and TRBJ2-5, with TRBD1 as a possible D gene (6 bases). The TCR sequence derives from an adult in good health. The CDR3 region is CASSLNWGLLETQYF. The CDR3 nucleotides read TGTGCCAGCAGCTTAAACTGGGGGCTTCTTGAGACCCAGTACTTC. Using reference TRBV7-7 and TRBJ2-5 for the parts outside the CDR3, the full variable domain is GAGVSQSPRYKVTKRGQDVTLRCDPISSHATLYWYQQALGQGPEFLTYFNYEAQPDKSGLPSDRFSAERPEGSISTLTIQRTEQRDSAMYRCASSLNWGLLETQYFGPGTRLLVL.